The 6 T cell receptor beta chains below come from one sample, sequenced in a study of T cell responses to AZD1222 COVID-19 vaccine. TCRdb keeps only in-frame clones here, not all; method: immunoSEQ multiplex PCR. This sample has 100,000 to 150,000 clones, with 70% to 90% found just once. The sequences come from peripheral blood, collected on day 0 of AZD1222 vaccination. These TCRs come from an adult in good health.

The chain employs TRBV5-8 and TRBJ1-5; D unresolved. Looked up from germline, CDR1 is SGHTS and CDR2 is YDEGEE. Trimming shortened V by 1 base and J by 6 bases, and 2 bases separated the two germline ends. The length of the CDR3 is 11 residues. CDR3: CASSLSQPQHF. In DNA, the CDR3 is TGTGCCAGCAGCTTGAGTCAGCCCCAGCATTTT.

The J gene is TRBJ1-2, the V gene TRBV7-8; D gene ambiguous. The CDR3 spans 15 residues. Trimming left V 6 bases short and J 0 bases short, with 14 bases between. Germline V CDR1 and CDR2: SGHVS, FQNEAQ. CDR3 amino acids: CASSLLNRANYGYTF. The CDR3 DNA reads TGTGCCAGCAGTTTACTCAACCGTGCTAACTATGGCTACACCTTC.

This clone was seen at least ten times. The chain links TRBV7-2 to TRBJ1-2, with D unresolved. The V end was cut by 5 bases, the J end by 7 bases, with 11 bases between. There are 12 residues in the CDR3. CDR1 is SGHTA and CDR2 is FQGNSA in the germline V gene. The CDR3 protein is CASSKTESGYTF. The CDR3 DNA sequence: TGTGCCAGCAGCAAAACAGAGAGTGGCTACACCTTC.

This clone appeared once. The chain is built from TRBV19 and TRBJ1-1, with TRBD1 matching 7 bases. CDR1 LNHDA and CDR2 SQIVND come from the germline V gene (reference sequence). CDR3 length: 14 amino acids. V dropped 7 bases and J dropped 5; count of bases not matched to a gene: 10. The CDR3 region has the DNA TGTGCCAGTACCAAGGGGGCCCTTGGGACTGAAGCTTTCTTT. Its translation is CASTKGALGTEAFF.

The chain recombines TRBV6-4 with TRBJ2-2; a possible D gene is TRBD1 (5 bases). The CDR3 extends over 14 amino acids. Trimming removed 4 bases from V and 6 bases from J, with 12 bases in between. From germline, CDR1 is MRHNA and CDR2 SNTAGT. The DNA of the CDR3 is TGTGCCAGCAGTGTCTTGCAGGGTTCCGGGGAGCTGTTTTTT. As protein: CASSVLQGSGELFF.

The V gene is TRBV6-5, the J gene TRBJ2-7; perhaps D is TRBD1 or TRBD2 (7 bases each). CDR3 length: 14 residues. V shed 6 bases and J shed 3 bases, with 15 bases lying between them. CDR1 is MNHEY and CDR2 is SVGAGI in the germline V gene. The CDR3 bases are TGTGCCAGCAGGCCCCCAGGGGGGGGCTACGAGCAGTACTTC. The encoded protein is CASRPPGGGYEQYF.